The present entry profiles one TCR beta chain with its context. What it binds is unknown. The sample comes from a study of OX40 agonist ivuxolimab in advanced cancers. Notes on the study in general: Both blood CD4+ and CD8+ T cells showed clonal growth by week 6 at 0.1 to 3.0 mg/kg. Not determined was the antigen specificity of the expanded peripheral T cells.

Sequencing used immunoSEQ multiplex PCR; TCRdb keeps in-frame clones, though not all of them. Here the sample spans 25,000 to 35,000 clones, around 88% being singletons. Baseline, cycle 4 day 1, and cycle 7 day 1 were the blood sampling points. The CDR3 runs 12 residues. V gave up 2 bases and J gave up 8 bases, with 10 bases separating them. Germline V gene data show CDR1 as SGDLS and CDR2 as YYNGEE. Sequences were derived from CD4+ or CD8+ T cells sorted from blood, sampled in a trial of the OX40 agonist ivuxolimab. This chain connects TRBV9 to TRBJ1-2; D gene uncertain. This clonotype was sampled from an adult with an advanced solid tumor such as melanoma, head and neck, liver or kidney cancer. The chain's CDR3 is CASSVGDWGYTF. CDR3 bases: TGTGCCAGCAGCGTTGGAGATTGGGGCTACACCTTC.